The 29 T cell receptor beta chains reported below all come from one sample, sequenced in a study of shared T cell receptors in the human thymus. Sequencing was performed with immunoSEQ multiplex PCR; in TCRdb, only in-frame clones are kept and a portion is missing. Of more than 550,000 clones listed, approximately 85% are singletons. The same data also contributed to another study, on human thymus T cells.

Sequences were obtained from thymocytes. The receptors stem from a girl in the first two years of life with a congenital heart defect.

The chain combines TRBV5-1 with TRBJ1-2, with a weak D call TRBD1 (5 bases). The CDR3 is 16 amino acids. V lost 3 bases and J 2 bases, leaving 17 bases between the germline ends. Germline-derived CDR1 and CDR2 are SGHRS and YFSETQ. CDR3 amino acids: CASSSNRSPGNYGYTF. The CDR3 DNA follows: TGCGCCAGCAGCTCGAACAGGTCGCCAGGGAACTATGGCTACACCTTC. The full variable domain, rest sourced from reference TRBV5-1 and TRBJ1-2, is KAGVTQTPRYLIKTRGQQVTLSCSPISGHRSVSWYQQTPGQGLQFLFEYFSETQRNKGNFPGRFSGRQFSNSRSEMNVSTLELGDSALYLCASSSNRSPGNYGYTFGSGTRLTVV.

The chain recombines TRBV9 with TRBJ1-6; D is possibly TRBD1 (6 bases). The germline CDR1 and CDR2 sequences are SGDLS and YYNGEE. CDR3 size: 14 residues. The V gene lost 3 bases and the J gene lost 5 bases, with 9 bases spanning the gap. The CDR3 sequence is CASSAGQNNSPLHF. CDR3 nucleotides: TGTGCCAGCAGCGCCGGACAGAATAATTCACCCCTCCACTTT.

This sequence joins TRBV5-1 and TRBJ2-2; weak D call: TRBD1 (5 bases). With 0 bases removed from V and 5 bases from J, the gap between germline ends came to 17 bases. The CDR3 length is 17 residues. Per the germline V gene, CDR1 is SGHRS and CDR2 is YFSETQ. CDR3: CASSLAGWVQETGELFF. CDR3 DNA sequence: TGCGCCAGCAGCTTGGCCGGGTGGGTACAGGAGACCGGGGAGCTGTTTTTT.

CDR3 sequence reads: CASSLDPRVRAGNTIYF. The CDR3 DNA reads as TGTGCCAGCAGCCTTGACCCCAGGGTACGGGCTGGAAACACCATATATTTT. This rearrangement joins TRBV7-9 to TRBJ1-3, with a tentative D call TRBD1 (5 bases). The CDR3 extends over 17 amino acids. The germline V gene has CDR1 SEHNR and CDR2 FQNEAQ (reference sequence). V gave up 5 bases and J gave up 2 bases, with 19 bases separating them.

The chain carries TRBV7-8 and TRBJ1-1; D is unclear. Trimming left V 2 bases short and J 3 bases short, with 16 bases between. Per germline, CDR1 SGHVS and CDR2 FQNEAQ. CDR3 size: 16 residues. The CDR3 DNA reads TGTGCCAGCAGCTTATGGTCCCCGGGGTTACACACTGAAGCTTTCTTT. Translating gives CASSLWSPGLHTEAFF.

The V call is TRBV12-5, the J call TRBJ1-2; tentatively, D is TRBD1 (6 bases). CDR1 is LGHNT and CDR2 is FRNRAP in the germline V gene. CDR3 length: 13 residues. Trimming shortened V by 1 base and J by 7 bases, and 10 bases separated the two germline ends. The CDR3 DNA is TGTGCTAGTGGTTTGGCAGGGGTCGGTGGCTACACCTTC. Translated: CASGLAGVGGYTF.

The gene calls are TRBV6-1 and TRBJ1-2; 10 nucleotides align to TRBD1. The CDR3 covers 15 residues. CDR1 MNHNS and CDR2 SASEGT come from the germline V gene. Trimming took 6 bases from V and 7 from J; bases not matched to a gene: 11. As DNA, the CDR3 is TGTGCCAGCAGCCTCCGACAGGGGGCGCGGGGTGGCTACACCTTC. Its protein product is CASSLRQGARGGYTF.

CDR3 amino acids: CAWSLVGQGYNSPLHF. The CDR3 nucleotides read TGTGCCTGGAGTTTGGTAGGGCAGGGCTATAATTCACCCCTCCACTTT. The chain carries TRBV30 and TRBJ1-6, with D perhaps matching TRBD1 (5 bases). Germline CDR1 is GTSNPN and CDR2 is SVGIG (reference sequence). This CDR3 region has 16 residues. The germline V and J ends were trimmed by 2 bases and 3 bases, with 14 bases remaining between them.

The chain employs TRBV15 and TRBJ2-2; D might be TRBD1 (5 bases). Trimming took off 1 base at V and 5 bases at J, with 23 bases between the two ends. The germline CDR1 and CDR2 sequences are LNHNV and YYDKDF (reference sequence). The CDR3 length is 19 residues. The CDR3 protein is CATSRVRDSPTSPTGELFF. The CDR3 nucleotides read TGTGCCACCAGCAGAGTAAGAGACAGCCCAACCTCTCCTACCGGGGAGCTGTTTTTT.

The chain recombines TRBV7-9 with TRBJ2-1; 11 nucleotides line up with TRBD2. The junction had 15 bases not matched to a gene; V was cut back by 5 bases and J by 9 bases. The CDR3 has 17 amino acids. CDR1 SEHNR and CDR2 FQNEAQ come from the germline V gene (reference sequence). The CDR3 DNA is TGTGCCAGCAGCCGGGCGATAGCGGGGGGGCCTTACGGTGAGCAGTTCTTC. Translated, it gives CASSRAIAGGPYGEQFF.

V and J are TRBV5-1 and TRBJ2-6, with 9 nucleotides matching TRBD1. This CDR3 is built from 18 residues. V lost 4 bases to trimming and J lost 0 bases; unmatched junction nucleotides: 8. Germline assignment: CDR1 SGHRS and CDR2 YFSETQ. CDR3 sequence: CASSPDRGSLSGANVLTF. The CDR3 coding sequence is TGCGCCAGCAGCCCGGACAGGGGTAGCCTCTCTGGGGCCAACGTCCTGACTTTC. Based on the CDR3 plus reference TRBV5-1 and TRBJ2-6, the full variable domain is KAGVTQTPRYLIKTRGQQVTLSCSPISGHRSVSWYQQTPGQGLQFLFEYFSETQRNKGNFPGRFSGRQFSNSRSEMNVSTLELGDSALYLCASSPDRGSLSGANVLTFGAGSRLTVL.

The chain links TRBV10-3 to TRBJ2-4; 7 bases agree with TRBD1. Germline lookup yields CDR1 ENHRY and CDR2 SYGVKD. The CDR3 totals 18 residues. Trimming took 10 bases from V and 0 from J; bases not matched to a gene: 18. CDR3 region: CATGPGTEYDIAKNIQYF. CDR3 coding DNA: TGTGCCACGGGCCCTGGGACAGAGTACGATATAGCCAAAAACATTCAGTACTTC.

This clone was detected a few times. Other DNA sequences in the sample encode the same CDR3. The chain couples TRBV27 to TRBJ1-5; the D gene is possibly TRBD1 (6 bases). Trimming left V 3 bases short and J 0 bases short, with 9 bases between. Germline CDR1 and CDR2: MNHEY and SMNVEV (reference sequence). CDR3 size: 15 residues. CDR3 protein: CASSFQGYSNQPQHF. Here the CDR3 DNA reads TGTGCCAGCAGTTTCCAGGGGTATAGCAATCAGCCCCAGCATTTT.

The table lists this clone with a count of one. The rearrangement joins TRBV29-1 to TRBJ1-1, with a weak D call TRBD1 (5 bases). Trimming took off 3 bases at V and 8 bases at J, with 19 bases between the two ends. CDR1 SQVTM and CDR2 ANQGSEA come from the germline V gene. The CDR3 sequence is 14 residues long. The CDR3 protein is CSVEHVGRGKEAFF. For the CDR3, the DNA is TGCAGCGTTGAGCACGTAGGTAGGGGCAAGGAAGCTTTCTTT.

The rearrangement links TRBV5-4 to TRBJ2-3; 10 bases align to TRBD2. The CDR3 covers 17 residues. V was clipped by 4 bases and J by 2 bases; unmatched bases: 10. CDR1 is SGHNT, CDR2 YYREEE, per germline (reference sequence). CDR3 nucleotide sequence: TGTGCCAGCAGCCGCACCACTAGCGGGGCAGCCACAGATACGCAGTATTTT. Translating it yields CASSRTTSGAATDTQYF.

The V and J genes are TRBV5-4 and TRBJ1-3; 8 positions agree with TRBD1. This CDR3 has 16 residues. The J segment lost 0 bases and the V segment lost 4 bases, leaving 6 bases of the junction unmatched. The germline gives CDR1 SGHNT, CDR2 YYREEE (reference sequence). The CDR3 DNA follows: TGTGCCAGCAGCGCGACAGGGGACTCCTCTGGAAACACCATATATTTT. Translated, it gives CASSATGDSSGNTIYF.

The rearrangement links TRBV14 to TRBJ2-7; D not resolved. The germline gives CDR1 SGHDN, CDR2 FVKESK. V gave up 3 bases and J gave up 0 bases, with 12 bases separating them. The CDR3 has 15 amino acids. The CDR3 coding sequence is TGTGCCAGCAGCCAGACGGGTGCCGACTCCTACGAGCAGTACTTC. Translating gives CASSQTGADSYEQYF.

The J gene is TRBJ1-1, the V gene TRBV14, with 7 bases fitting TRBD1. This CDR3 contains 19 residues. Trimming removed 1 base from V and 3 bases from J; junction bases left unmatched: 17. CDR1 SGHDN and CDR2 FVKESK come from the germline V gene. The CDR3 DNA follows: TGTGCCAGCAGCCAAGCAGTTGCCGAAACAGGGGAAGGGGACACTGAAGCTTTCTTT. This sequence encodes CASSQAVAETGEGDTEAFF.

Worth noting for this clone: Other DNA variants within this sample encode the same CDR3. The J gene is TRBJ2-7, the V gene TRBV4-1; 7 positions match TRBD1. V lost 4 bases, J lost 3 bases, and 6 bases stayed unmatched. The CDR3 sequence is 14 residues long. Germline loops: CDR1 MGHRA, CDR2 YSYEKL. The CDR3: CASSPGDRHYEQYF. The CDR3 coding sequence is TGCGCCAGCAGCCCCGGGGACAGACACTACGAGCAGTACTTC.

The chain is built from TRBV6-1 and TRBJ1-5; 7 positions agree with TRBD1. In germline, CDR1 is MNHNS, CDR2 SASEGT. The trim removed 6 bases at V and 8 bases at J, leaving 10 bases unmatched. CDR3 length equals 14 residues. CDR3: CASRDLRTGKPQHF. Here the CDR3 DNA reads TGTGCCAGCAGGGACCTAAGGACAGGAAAGCCCCAGCATTTT.

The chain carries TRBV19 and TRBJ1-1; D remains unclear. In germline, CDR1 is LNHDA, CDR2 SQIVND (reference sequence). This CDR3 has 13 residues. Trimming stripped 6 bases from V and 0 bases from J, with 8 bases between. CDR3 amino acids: CASRSTLNTEAFF. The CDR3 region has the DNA TGTGCCAGTAGAAGCACCCTGAACACTGAAGCTTTCTTT. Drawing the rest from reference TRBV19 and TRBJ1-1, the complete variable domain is DGGITQSPKYLFRKEGQNVTLSCEQNLNHDAMYWYRQDPGQGLRLIYYSQIVNDFQKGDIAEGYSVSREKKESFPLTVTSAQKNPTAFYLCASRSTLNTEAFFGQGTRLTVV.

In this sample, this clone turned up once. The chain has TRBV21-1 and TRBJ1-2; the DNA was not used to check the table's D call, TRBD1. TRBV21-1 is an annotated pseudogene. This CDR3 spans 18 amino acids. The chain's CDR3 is CASSNVGGTGWTGGGYTF. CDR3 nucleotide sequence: TGTGCCAGCAGCAACGTAGGGGGGACCGGGTGGACAGGCGGGGGCTACACCTTC.

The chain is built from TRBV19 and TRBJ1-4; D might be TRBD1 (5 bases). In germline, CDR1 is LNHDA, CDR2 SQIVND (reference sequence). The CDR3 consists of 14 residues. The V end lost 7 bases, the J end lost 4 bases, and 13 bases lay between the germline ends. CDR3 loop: CASKRCGGNEKLFF. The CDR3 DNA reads TGTGCCAGTAAAAGATGCGGGGGTAATGAAAAACTGTTTTTT.

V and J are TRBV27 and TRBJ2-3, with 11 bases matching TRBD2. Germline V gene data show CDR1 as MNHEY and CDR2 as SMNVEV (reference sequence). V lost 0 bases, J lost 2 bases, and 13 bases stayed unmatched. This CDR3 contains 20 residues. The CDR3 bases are TGTGCCAGCAGTTTATCGAATACCCACCTAGCGGGGGGTCTCACAGATACGCAGTATTTT. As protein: CASSLSNTHLAGGLTDTQYF.

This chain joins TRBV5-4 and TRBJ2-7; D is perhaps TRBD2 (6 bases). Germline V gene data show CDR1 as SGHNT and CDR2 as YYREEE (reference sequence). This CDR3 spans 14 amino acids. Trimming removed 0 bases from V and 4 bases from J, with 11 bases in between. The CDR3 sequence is CASSLVGGDYEQYF. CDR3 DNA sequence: TGTGCCAGCAGCTTGGTCGGGGGAGATTACGAGCAGTACTTC.

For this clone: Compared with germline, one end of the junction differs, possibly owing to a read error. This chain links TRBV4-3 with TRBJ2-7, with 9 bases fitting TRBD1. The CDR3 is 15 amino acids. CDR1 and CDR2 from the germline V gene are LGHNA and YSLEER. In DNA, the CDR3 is TGCGCCAGCAGCCAACACACCGGGACAGGGCCCCCCCCCTTCTTC. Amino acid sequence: CASSQHTGTGPPPFF.

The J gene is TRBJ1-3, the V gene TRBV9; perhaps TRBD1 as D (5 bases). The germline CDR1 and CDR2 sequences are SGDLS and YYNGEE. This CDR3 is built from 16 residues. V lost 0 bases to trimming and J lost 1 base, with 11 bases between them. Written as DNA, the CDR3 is TGTGCCAGCAGCGTAGCCCCGGGGGAGTCTGGAAACACCATATATTTT. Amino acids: CASSVAPGESGNTIYF.

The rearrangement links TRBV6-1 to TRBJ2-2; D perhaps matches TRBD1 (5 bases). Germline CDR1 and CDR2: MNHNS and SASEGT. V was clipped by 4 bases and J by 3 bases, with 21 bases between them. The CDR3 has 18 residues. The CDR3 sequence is CASSVVSLGRIYTGELFF. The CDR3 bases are TGTGCCAGCAGTGTGGTTAGTTTGGGGCGGATCTACACCGGGGAGCTGTTTTTT.

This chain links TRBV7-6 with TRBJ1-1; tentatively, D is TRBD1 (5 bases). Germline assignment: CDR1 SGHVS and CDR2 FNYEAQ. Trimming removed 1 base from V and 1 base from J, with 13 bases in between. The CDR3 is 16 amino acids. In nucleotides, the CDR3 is TGTGCCAGCAGCTTAGGTAAGGGGCGAAGGAACACTGAAGCTTTCTTT. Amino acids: CASSLGKGRRNTEAFF.